Listed below are T cell receptor beta chains from one sample, sequenced in a study of cytomegalovirus exposure and HLA in healthy donors. Some clones are missing from TCRdb's copy, which holds only in-frame ones; the method was immunoSEQ multiplex PCR. There are 150,000 to 200,000 clones in the sample; roughly 81% occur only once, and more than 2% lies in the top ten. Material for sequencing was PBMCs. The source is a man between 18 and 35 years old in good health and CMV-seropositive. Both conserved end residues are part of each CDR3. Each record gives: D gene, J gene, V gene, CDR3 protein. The D gene is left open where the match is weak.

TRBD2	TRBJ2-1	TRBV5-4	CASSSWTSGGAFF
-	TRBJ2-7	TRBV14	CASSQFTRREQYF
-	TRBJ1-2	TRBV19	CASSKQDRGYTF
-	TRBJ2-1	TRBV5-1	CASSLQGPPYNEQFF
-	TRBJ1-4	TRBV6-1	CASSARVPTEKLFF
-	TRBJ1-6	TRBV10-1	CASSESPPGVWNSPLHF
-	TRBJ1-1	TRBV6-1	CASSGPIENTEAFF
-	TRBJ2-2	TRBV6-5	CASGSWSGELFF
-	TRBJ2-5	TRBV6-5	CASRDRFIETQYF
TRBD2	TRBJ2-7	TRBV19	CASSIEMASGPHEQYF
TRBD1	TRBJ2-2	TRBV9	CASSLVDRPFGELFF
TRBD2	TRBJ2-5	TRBV4-1	CASSQGRLAGGLETQYF
TRBD2	TRBJ2-1	TRBV4-3	CASSQDGLAGFNEQFF
-	TRBJ2-7	TRBV19	CASSIELGQSYEQYF
TRBD2	TRBJ2-7	TRBV5-5	CASSLATGGGEYEQYF
-	TRBJ1-2	TRBV13	CALDHRDGNGYTF
-	TRBJ2-7	TRBV7-2	CASRSGLPSYEQYF
-	TRBJ2-6	TRBV13	CASSLEGGANGLTF
-	TRBJ1-1	TRBV14	CASSRGAYTEAFF
-	TRBJ2-3	TRBV7-8	CASSLGYGRTSTDTQYF
-	TRBJ2-7	TRBV15	CATTEGSRREQYF
-	TRBJ1-2	TRBV29-1	CSVEDIRAYGYTF
-	TRBJ1-1	TRBV18	CASSPTGFMNTEAFF
-	TRBJ1-1	TRBV15	CATSRGLTANTEAFF
-	TRBJ2-1	TRBV7-8	CASSLVQPRVVFRNEQFF